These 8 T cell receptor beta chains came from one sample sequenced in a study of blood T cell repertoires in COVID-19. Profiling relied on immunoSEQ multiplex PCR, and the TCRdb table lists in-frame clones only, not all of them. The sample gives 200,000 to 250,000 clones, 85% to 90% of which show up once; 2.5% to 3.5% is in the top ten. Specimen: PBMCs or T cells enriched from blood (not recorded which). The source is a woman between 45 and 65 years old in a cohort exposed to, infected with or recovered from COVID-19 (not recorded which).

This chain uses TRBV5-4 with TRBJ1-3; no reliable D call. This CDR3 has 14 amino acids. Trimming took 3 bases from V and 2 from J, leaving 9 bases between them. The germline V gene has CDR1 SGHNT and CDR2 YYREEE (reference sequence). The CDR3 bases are TGTGCCAGCAGCTCGAACAGTGCTGGAAACACCATATATTTT. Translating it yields CASSSNSAGNTIYF.

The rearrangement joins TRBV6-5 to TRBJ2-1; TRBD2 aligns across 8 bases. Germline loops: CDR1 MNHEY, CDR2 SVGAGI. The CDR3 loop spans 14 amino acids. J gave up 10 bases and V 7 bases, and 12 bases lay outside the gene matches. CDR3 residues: CASKRPSGGDEQFF. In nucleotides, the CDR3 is TGTGCCAGCAAACGCCCCAGCGGGGGAGACGAGCAGTTCTTC.

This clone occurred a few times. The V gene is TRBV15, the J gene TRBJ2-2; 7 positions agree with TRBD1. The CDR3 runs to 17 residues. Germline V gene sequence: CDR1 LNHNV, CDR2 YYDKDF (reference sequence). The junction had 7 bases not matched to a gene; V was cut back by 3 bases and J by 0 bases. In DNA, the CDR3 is TGTGCCACCAGCAGGGTACTGGGACAGTCGAACACCGGGGAGCTGTTTTTT. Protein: CATSRVLGQSNTGELFF.

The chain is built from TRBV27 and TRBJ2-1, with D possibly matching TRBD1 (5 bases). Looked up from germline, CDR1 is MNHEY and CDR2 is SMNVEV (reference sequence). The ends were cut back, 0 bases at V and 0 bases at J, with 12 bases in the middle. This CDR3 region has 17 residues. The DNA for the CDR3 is TGTGCCAGCAGTTTATCGGGCAGGGCATACTCCTACAATGAGCAGTTCTTC. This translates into CASSLSGRAYSYNEQFF.

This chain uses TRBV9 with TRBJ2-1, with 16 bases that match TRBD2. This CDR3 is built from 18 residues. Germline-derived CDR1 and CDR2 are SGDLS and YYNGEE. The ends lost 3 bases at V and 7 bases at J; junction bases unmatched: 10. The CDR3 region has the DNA TGTGCCAGCAGCGGACAGGGACTAGCGGGGGGGCCAACGAATGAGCAGTTCTTC. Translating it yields CASSGQGLAGGPTNEQFF.

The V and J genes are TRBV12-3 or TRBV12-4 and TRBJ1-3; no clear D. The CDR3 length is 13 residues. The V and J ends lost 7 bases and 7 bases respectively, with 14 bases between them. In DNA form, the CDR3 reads TGTGCCAGCACTCAAACTCCCAGGAACACCATATATTTT. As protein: CASTQTPRNTIYF.

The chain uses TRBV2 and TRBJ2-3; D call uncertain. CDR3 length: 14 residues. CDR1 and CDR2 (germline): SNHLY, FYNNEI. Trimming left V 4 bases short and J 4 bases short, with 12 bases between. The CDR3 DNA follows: TGTGCCAGCAGTGTGGCCCGCCCCCCAGATACGCAGTATTTT. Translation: CASSVARPPDTQYF. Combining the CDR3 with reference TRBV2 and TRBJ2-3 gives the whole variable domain EPEVTQTPSHQVTQMGQEVILRCVPISNHLYFYWYRQILGQKVEFLVSFYNNEISEKSEIFDDQFSVERPDGSNFTLKIRSTKLEDSAMYFCASSVARPPDTQYFGPGTRLTVL.

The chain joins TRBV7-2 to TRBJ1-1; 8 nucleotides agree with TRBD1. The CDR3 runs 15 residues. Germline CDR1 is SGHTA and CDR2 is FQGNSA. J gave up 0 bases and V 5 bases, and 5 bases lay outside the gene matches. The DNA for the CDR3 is TGTGCCAGCAGCCCACAGGGGGGCATGAACACTGAAGCTTTCTTT. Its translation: CASSPQGGMNTEAFF. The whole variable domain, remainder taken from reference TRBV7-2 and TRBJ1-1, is GAGVSQSPSNKVTEKGKDVELRCDPISGHTALYWYRQSLGQGLEFLIYFQGNSAPDKSGLPSDRFSAERTGGSVSTLTIQRTQQEDSAVYLCASSPQGGMNTEAFFGQGTRLTVV.